This TCR beta chain originates from a study of cytomegalovirus exposure and HLA in healthy donors. With 2 bases removed from V and 4 bases from J, the gap between germline ends came to 17 bases. Germline V gene data show CDR1 as KGHSH and CDR2 as LQKENI. The CDR3 extends over 16 amino acids. Details on this clone: Its antigen is not identified.

PCR amplification relied on 60 Vbeta primers (plus 13 Jbeta primers). Assay used: immunoSEQ multiplex PCR; TCRdb lists only in-frame clones, some missing. The sample lists 150,000 to 200,000 clones, around 87% occurring once. Overall study findings and caveats: Reports indicated that the classifier achieved high specificity and sensitivity in diagnosing cytomegalovirus status. It emerged from a later analysis that several of the most significant clusters appeared to be linked to common viral pathogens. TCR association rates varied by HLA locus in a later analysis, with DRB1 highest and HLA-C lowest.

What was sequenced was PBMCs. This clonotype was obtained from a woman aged 18-29 years in good health and CMV-seronegative. The chain employs TRBV18 and TRBJ1-1, with D tentatively TRBD1 (6 bases). The CDR3 DNA reads as TGTGCCAGCTCACCAAACGGGGCAGGGGCATCCACTGAAGCTTTCTTT. Amino acids: CASSPNGAGASTEAFF.